Following are 30 T cell receptor beta chains from one sample sequenced in a study of neurological immune-mediated disorders. TCRdb redid the calling of the 5' RACE reads with MiXCR, one entry per CDR3 protein. The table includes tens of thousands of distinct CDR3 sequences, around 2.5% detected once. Sequenced input: PBMCs. The receptor source for this set is a woman aged 50 to 60 with multiple sclerosis.

This clonotype was seen at least ten times. The CDR3 sequence is CASSLGRSYEQYF. The DNA for the CDR3 is TGCGCCAGCAGCTTGGGACGGAGCTACGAGCAGTACTTC. V usage is TRBV5-1 and J usage is TRBJ2-7; D is uncertain. V was clipped by 0 bases and J by 3 bases, with 7 bases between them. Germline V CDR1 and CDR2: SGHRS, YFSETQ. The CDR3 loop spans 13 amino acids.

This clonotype was seen only a few times. This sequence joins TRBV5-1 and TRBJ2-5; no clear D gene. CDR3 length: 15 amino acids. V was clipped by 0 bases and J by 2 bases, with 11 bases between them. Per germline, CDR1 SGHRS and CDR2 YFSETQ. CDR3 loop: CASSLGETIQETQYF. The CDR3 region has the DNA TGCGCCAGCAGCTTGGGGGAAACAATACAAGAGACCCAGTACTTC.

Ten or more counts support this clonotype. V and J are TRBV5-8 and TRBJ2-7; tentative D call: TRBD2 (6 bases). CDR1 and CDR2 from the germline V gene are SGHTS and YDEGEE. The V end lost 1 base, the J end lost 3 bases, and 11 bases lay between the germline ends. CDR3 length equals 14 residues. DNA for the CDR3: TGTGCCAGCAGCTTGTCGCTAGCGAACTACGAGCAGTACTTC. Amino acids: CASSLSLANYEQYF.

Many counts were recorded for this clonotype. At one of its ends the junction is not consistent with the germline gene, which may arise from a read error. V gene TRBV7-7 combines with J gene TRBJ2-5; TRBD2 matches at 7 bases. The CDR3 is made up of 15 amino acids. Germline CDR1 reads SSHAT; CDR2 reads FNYEAQ (reference sequence). The CDR3 DNA reads TGTGCTAGCAGCTTTAGGCCGGGAGGCCAAGAGACCCAGTACTTC. Translated, it gives CASSFRPGGQETQYF.

The rearrangement joins TRBV11-3 to TRBJ2-1, with 10 bases matching TRBD2. The CDR3 consists of 15 residues. V lost 6 bases and J lost 7; bases outside the gene matches: 9. In germline, CDR1 is SGHNT, CDR2 YENEEA. CDR3 sequence: CASSSLAGVSNEQFF. DNA of the CDR3: TGTGCCAGCAGTTCCCTAGCGGGAGTATCAAATGAGCAGTTCTTC.

This clonotype was counted at least ten times. V is TRBV15 and J is TRBJ2-6, with 9 bases lining up with TRBD2. The J segment lost 1 base and the V segment lost 0 bases, leaving 16 bases of the junction unmatched. The CDR3 runs 22 residues. Germline lookup yields CDR1 LNHNV and CDR2 YYDKDF (reference sequence). The CDR3 nucleotides are TGTGCCACCAGCAGAGAATCGATGACTAGCGGCAATTTCCCGTCTGGGGCCAACGTCCTGACTTTC. This gives the protein CATSRESMTSGNFPSGANVLTF.

Of note for this clonotype: A junction boundary mismatches the germline segment, possibly from a read error. This sequence joins TRBV12-3 or TRBV12-4 and TRBJ2-2; 9 positions agree with TRBD2. There are 15 residues in the CDR3. CDR3 nucleotide sequence: TGTGCCAGCAGTTACCCTAGCGGGATCACCGTGGAGCTGTTTTTT. It encodes CASSYPSGITVELFF.

This clonotype has ten or more counts. The V call is TRBV4-1, the J call TRBJ1-4; D is unclear. In germline, CDR1 is MGHRA, CDR2 YSYEKL. Trimming shortened V by 2 bases and J by 8 bases, and 15 bases separated the two germline ends. This CDR3 region has 15 residues. The CDR3 coding sequence is TGCGCCAGCAGCCAACTTTTACAGACCCCGGAAAAACTGTTTTTT. It is translated as CASSQLLQTPEKLFF.

This clonotype was seen more than once but under ten times. One junction end disagrees with the germline gene, perhaps due to a read error. The V call is TRBV11-2, the J call TRBJ1-5, with D perhaps TRBD1 (6 bases). CDR1 and CDR2 (germline): SGHAT, FQNNGV. The CDR3 covers 18 residues. CDR3 region: CASSLVFVGGWSNQPQNF. The CDR3, as DNA: TGTGCCAGCAGCTTAGTTTTTGTTGGGGGCTGGAGCAATCAGCCCCAGAATTTT.

To note about this clonotype: A much larger clone is a single base away; this may be a read error. V and J are TRBV10-3 and TRBJ1-2; D ambiguous. The CDR3 has 13 residues. V was pared by 7 bases and J by 3 bases, with 12 bases between. In germline, CDR1 is ENHRY, CDR2 SYGVKD. Here the CDR3 reads CAINGESYYGYTF. CDR3 coding DNA: TGTGCCATCAACGGGGAAAGCTACTATGGCTACACCTTC.

This clonotype was observed many times. CDR3 DNA sequence: TGCGCCAGCCAATTCCAGGGACAAGAGACCCAGTACTTC. This translates into CASQFQGQETQYF. The V and J genes are TRBV5-1 and TRBJ2-5, with D perhaps matching TRBD1 (5 bases). The V and J ends lost 7 bases and 2 bases respectively, with 12 bases between them. Germline CDR1 is SGHRS and CDR2 is YFSETQ. This CDR3 spans 13 amino acids.

This clonotype occurred many times. J is TRBJ1-2 and V is TRBV6-1; D not certain. V was trimmed by 6 bases and J by 0 bases, leaving 20 bases between them. Germline V gene sequence: CDR1 MNHNS, CDR2 SASEGT. CDR3 size: 17 residues. The CDR3 DNA reads TGTGCCAGCAGGACCTTGAGAACAGCTGAAGCTAACTATGGCTACACCTTC. Protein product: CASRTLRTAEANYGYTF.

This clonotype showed up many times. The chain has TRBV20-1 and TRBJ2-1; D is unresolved. V gave up 0 bases and J gave up 2 bases, with 5 bases separating them. This CDR3 comprises 13 residues. Germline CDR1 DFQATT, CDR2 SNEGSKA (reference sequence). CDR3 in DNA: TGCAGTGCTAGAGACTTCCCCTACAATGAGCAGTTCTTC. As protein: CSARDFPYNEQFF.

In this sample, this clonotype turned up many times. V gene TRBV7-9 combines with J gene TRBJ2-7; perhaps TRBD1 as D (5 bases). V was cut by 4 bases and J by 3 bases, with 10 bases left in between. Germline CDR1 and CDR2: SEHNR and FQNEAQ (reference sequence). The CDR3 covers 13 residues. The CDR3 DNA sequence: TGTGCCAGCAGCTCATCACAGGTCTACGAGCAGTACTTC. This gives the protein CASSSSQVYEQYF.

This clonotype came up many times. The rearrangement uses TRBV20-1 and TRBJ1-5, with 7 positions matching TRBD1. CDR3 size: 14 residues. V lost 5 bases and J lost 4; bases outside the gene matches: 8. The V gene's germline CDR1 is DFQATT and CDR2 SNEGSKA (reference sequence). CDR3 DNA: TGCAGTGCTGGGCGGGACAGCTCTAATCAGCCCCAGCATTTT. Amino acid sequence: CSAGRDSSNQPQHF.

This clonotype was observed a handful of times. The CDR3 coding sequence is TGTGCCAGCAGTCACGTTGTGGGGGTGAGTGAGCAGTTCTTC. Its translation is CASSHVVGVSEQFF. This chain connects TRBV6-6 to TRBJ2-1; D may correspond to TRBD1 or TRBD2 (5 bases each). The germline V and J ends were trimmed by 5 bases and 9 bases, with 17 bases remaining between them. Germline loops: CDR1 MNHNY, CDR2 SVGAGI (reference sequence). CDR3 length: 14 residues.

The rearrangement links TRBV18 to TRBJ1-5, with a weak D call TRBD1 (5 bases). This CDR3 has 15 residues. Trimming removed 4 bases at V and 9 bases at J, with 19 bases between. Germline CDR1 and CDR2: KGHSH and LQKENI. The CDR3 DNA sequence: TGTGCCAGCTCACGACGGGGACTTCTGGCCGGGCCCCAGCATTTT. This gives the protein CASSRRGLLAGPQHF.

This clonotype was counted at least ten times. J is TRBJ2-3 and V is TRBV20-1; the match to TRBD2 covers 9 bases. This CDR3 spans 14 amino acids. The germline V gene has CDR1 DFQATT and CDR2 SNEGSKA (reference sequence). V lost 3 bases and J lost 2; bases outside the gene matches: 3. This CDR3 is CSASGGRDTDTQYF. The CDR3 DNA is TGCAGTGCTAGCGGCGGGAGGGACACAGATACGCAGTATTTT.

This clonotype was counted ten times or more. The chain carries TRBV5-1 and TRBJ1-2; 10 bases map to TRBD1. CDR3 length: 15 residues. Germline values: CDR1 SGHRS, CDR2 YFSETQ. V was pared by 0 bases and J by 3 bases, with 2 bases of the junction left unmatched. This CDR3 is CASSLDGTGDYGYTF. The DNA of the CDR3 is TGCGCCAGCAGCTTGGATGGGACAGGGGACTATGGCTACACCTTC.

This clonotype appeared many times. The chain carries TRBV20-1 and TRBJ2-1; 8 bases agree with TRBD1. Germline trimming cut 4 bases from V and 3 bases from J; bases unmatched to any gene: 5. The CDR3 has 14 amino acids. Germline V lookup: CDR1 DFQATT, CDR2 SNEGSKA (reference sequence). The CDR3 loop reads CSATGQGVYNEQFF. The CDR3 DNA reads as TGCAGTGCTACCGGACAGGGTGTCTACAATGAGCAGTTCTTC.

This clonotype was counted ten times or more. The chain couples TRBV12-3 or TRBV12-4 to TRBJ2-5; 8 bases map to TRBD2. The CDR3 is 14 residues long. J gave up 4 bases and V 5 bases, and 6 bases lay outside the gene matches. The CDR3 protein is CASSPLLAGETQYF. The DNA for the CDR3 is TGTGCCAGCAGTCCCCTCCTAGCGGGAGAGACCCAGTACTTC.

This clonotype was picked up many times. The chain links TRBV7-2 to TRBJ2-7, with 7 bases that match TRBD2. CDR1 SGHTA and CDR2 FQGNSA come from the germline V gene. The CDR3 is 17 amino acids. V lost 1 base and J lost 2; bases outside the gene matches: 11. The CDR3 spells CASSLGLRAGETYEQYF. DNA of the CDR3: TGTGCCAGCAGCTTAGGGTTACGGGCGGGGGAGACCTACGAGCAGTACTTC.

In this sample, this clonotype turned up many times. This chain joins TRBV20-1 and TRBJ2-3; 8 bases fit TRBD2. The CDR3 is 15 amino acids. Germline V lookup: CDR1 DFQATT, CDR2 SNEGSKA (reference sequence). V dropped 1 base and J dropped 1; count of bases not matched to a gene: 4. For the CDR3, the DNA is TGCAGTGCTAGAGTAAGGCGGGGGGGCACAGATACGCAGTATTTT. It encodes CSARVRRGGTDTQYF.

This clonotype has more than one count but fewer than ten. V usage is TRBV5-1 and J usage is TRBJ2-1, with 14 bases lining up with TRBD2. Germline trimming cut 6 bases from V and 9 bases from J; bases unmatched to any gene: 14. The V gene's germline CDR1 is SGHRS and CDR2 YFSETQ. There are 17 residues in the CDR3. CDR3 amino acids: CASTPLATGLAGGEQFF. The CDR3 DNA sequence: TGCGCCAGCACCCCCCTGGCGACCGGACTAGCGGGAGGTGAGCAGTTCTTC.

The chain uses TRBV5-1 and TRBJ2-1; 7 nucleotides agree with TRBD1. V trimming: 6 bases; J trimming: 2 bases; junction bases outside the gene matches: 8. Germline CDR1 reads SGHRS; CDR2 reads YFSETQ. This CDR3 region has 15 residues. CDR3 sequence reads: CASTTEGAPYNEQFF. In nucleotides, the CDR3 is TGCGCCAGCACCACAGAGGGGGCGCCCTACAATGAGCAGTTCTTC.

This clonotype was detected ten times or more. V is TRBV29-1 and J is TRBJ1-5; D not certain. Germline loops: CDR1 SQVTM, CDR2 ANQGSEA. This CDR3 has 12 amino acids. The germline V and J ends were trimmed by 7 bases and 3 bases, with 10 bases remaining between them. The CDR3 nucleotides read TGCAGCGCCCATAACCCCAATCAGCCCCAGCATTTT. Encoded protein: CSAHNPNQPQHF.

This clonotype occurred many times. V gene TRBV14 combines with J gene TRBJ2-5; D unclear. In germline, CDR1 is SGHDN, CDR2 FVKESK. This CDR3 spans 14 amino acids. Deletions cut 1 base from V and 3 bases from J, with 9 bases between. The CDR3 protein is CASSQVFGEETQYF. The DNA of the CDR3 is TGTGCCAGCAGCCAAGTTTTCGGAGAAGAGACCCAGTACTTC. The whole variable domain, filled in from reference TRBV14 and TRBJ2-5, reads EAGVTQFPSHSVIEKGQTVTLRCDPISGHDNLYWYRRVMGKEIKFLLHFVKESKQDESGMPNNRFLAERTGGTYSTLKVQPAELEDSGVYFCASSQVFGEETQYFGPGTRLLVL.

This clonotype was detected ten times or more. The V call is TRBV6-2 or TRBV6-3, the J call TRBJ1-5; possible D gene TRBD1, 6 bases. In germline, CDR1 is MNHEY, CDR2 SVGEGT. The V end was cut by 5 bases, the J end by 4 bases, with 9 bases between. The CDR3 has 13 residues. The CDR3 nucleotides are TGTGCCAGCAGTCGGACAGAAAATCAGCCCCAGCATTTT. Translation gives CASSRTENQPQHF.

Notes on this clonotype: A much larger clone differs from this one at a single base, so this may be a read error. The chain combines TRBV20-1 with TRBJ2-3, with D possibly TRBD2 on 6 matching bases. The germline V gene encodes CDR1 DFQATT and CDR2 SNEGSKA (reference sequence). V was clipped by 0 bases and J by 1 base, with 11 bases between them. The CDR3 is 15 amino acids. The CDR3 here is CSARDPGVGTDTQYF. The CDR3 nucleotides read TGCAGTGCTAGAGATCCGGGAGTGGGCACAGATACGCAGTATTTT.

This clonotype was seen repeatedly, ten times or more. V and J are TRBV2 and TRBJ2-1; 12 bases match TRBD2. The CDR3 extends over 16 amino acids. V lost 4 bases, J lost 8 bases, and 9 bases stayed unmatched. Per germline, CDR1 SNHLY and CDR2 FYNNEI. CDR3 bases: TGTGCCAGCAGTGTCGGACTAGCGGGGAGGAGGGATGAGCAGTTCTTC. It yields the protein CASSVGLAGRRDEQFF. Based on the CDR3 plus reference TRBV2 and TRBJ2-1, the full variable domain is EPEVTQTPSHQVTQMGQEVILRCVPISNHLYFYWYRQILGQKVEFLVSFYNNEISEKSEIFDDQFSVERPDGSNFTLKIRSTKLEDSAMYFCASSVGLAGRRDEQFFGPGTRLTVL.